This is a list of T cell receptor beta chains from one sample in a study of radiation and T cells in renal cell carcinoma. The table came from immunoSEQ multiplex PCR; TCRdb's copy has only in-frame clones and leaves some out. The repertoire has 24,000 or so clones, roughly 50% of them found once; the top ten carry about 22%. The specimen comprised tumor tissue, sampled from a patient whose treatment was nephrectomy without radiotherapy. These receptor sequences come from a man aged 35-49 years with renal cell carcinoma. Each CDR3 is given with its conserved first and last residue. A D gene is named only where the DNA matches it firmly. Not all rows give a size; the values are once, few, many and, for expanded clones, a class.

cdr3_length j_call clone_size d_call v_call cdr3_aa cdr3_nt
15 TRBJ1-5 NA NA TRBV4-1 CASSQESGRRQPQHF TGCGCCAGCAGCCAAGAGTCCGGGCGTAGACAGCCCCAGCATTTT
13 TRBJ1-1 NA NA TRBV5-8 CASRFTPNTEAFF TGTGCCAGCAGATTTACACCGAACACTGAAGCTTTCTTT
16 TRBJ1-6 few NA TRBV28 CASSLWKDGHNSPLHF TGTGCCAGCAGTTTATGGAAGGACGGACATAATTCACCCCTCCACTTT
12 TRBJ2-5 NA NA TRBV7-2 CASSLIAETQYF TGTGCCAGCAGCTTAATCGCCGAGACCCAGTACTTC
14 TRBJ2-5 NA NA TRBV10-2 CASIGRRESGAQYF TGCGCCAGCATCGGTAGACGGGAATCCGGGGCCCAGTACTTC
16 TRBJ2-7 NA TRBD2 TRBV5-1 CASSLGLAGGFYEQYF TGCGCCAGCAGCTTGGGCCTAGCGGGAGGTTTCTACGAGCAGTACTTC
15 TRBJ2-7 once TRBD1 TRBV6-1 CASREGQGANYEQYF TGTGCCAGCAGGGAGGGACAGGGGGCCAACTACGAGCAGTACTTC
13 TRBJ1-2 NA NA TRBV5-1 CASSLGSYYGYTF TGCGCCAGCAGCTTGGGCAGCTACTATGGCTACACCTTC
14 TRBJ1-5 NA TRBD1 TRBV7-2 CASSLTGRNQPQHF TGTGCCAGCAGCTTGACAGGGAGGAATCAGCCCCAGCATTTT
17 TRBJ1-1 medium-sized NA TRBV9 CASSVGVGRTEGTEAFF TGTGCCAGCAGCGTAGGAGTGGGCCGAACCGAGGGCACTGAAGCTTTCTTT
14 TRBJ1-1 NA NA TRBV11-2 CASIPKGENTEAFF TGTGCCAGCATCCCTAAAGGGGAAAACACTGAAGCTTTCTTT
14 TRBJ2-6 NA TRBD1 TRBV2 CASSPTGGTWVLTF TGTGCCAGCAGTCCGACAGGGGGGACGTGGGTCCTGACTTTC
15 TRBJ2-2 NA NA TRBV7-2 CASSLSGGQAGELFF TGTGCCAGCAGCTTAAGTGGGGGGCAGGCCGGGGAGCTGTTTTTT
13 TRBJ2-7 NA TRBD1 TRBV27 CASSLTGDYEQYF TGTGCCAGCAGTTTAACAGGGGACTACGAGCAGTACTTC